This T cell receptor (beta chain) comes out of a study of beta chain features in type 1 diabetes. The germline CDR1 and CDR2 sequences are SGHTA and FQGNSA. The CDR3 has 14 amino acids. Trimming pared 0 bases from V and 8 bases from J, leaving 10 bases between. About this clone itself: What it binds is not known.

Expressed TCRB transcripts were sequenced, since all the RNA that had been isolated was reverse transcribed. Produced via immunoSEQ multiplex PCR; TCRdb's table is partial and in-frame only. The top ten clones hold 0.022% of a sample with about 700,000 clones, 13% of them seen once. Findings of the study overall: Moderately but significantly shorter TCRB CDR3s were found in Type 1 diabetes patients in all four CD4+ subsets.

This chain joins TRBV7-2 and TRBJ1-4; D ambiguous. The TCR sequence derives from a man aged 18 to 29 with type 1 diabetes. Sequencing used naive CD4+ T cells from blood. The DNA for the CDR3 is TGTGCCAGCAGCTTAGCCTCGACTGGGGAAAAACTGTTTTTT. Protein: CASSLASTGEKLFF.